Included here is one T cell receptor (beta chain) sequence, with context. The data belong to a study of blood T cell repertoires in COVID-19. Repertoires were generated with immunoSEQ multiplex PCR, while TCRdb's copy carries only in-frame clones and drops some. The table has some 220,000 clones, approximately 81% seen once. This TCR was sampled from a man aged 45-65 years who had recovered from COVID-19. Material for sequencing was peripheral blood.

The CDR3 sequence is CASRTRDSLANVLTF. CDR3 nucleotide sequence: TGTGCCAGCAGGACCCGGGACAGCTTGGCCAACGTCCTGACTTTC. The chain has TRBV2 and TRBJ2-6; TRBD1 agrees at 7 bases. The CDR3 spans 15 residues. V trimming: 6 bases; J trimming: 6 bases; junction bases outside the gene matches: 8. The germline V gene has CDR1 SNHLY and CDR2 FYNNEI. The full variable domain, completed using reference TRBV2 and TRBJ2-6, is EPEVTQTPSHQVTQMGQEVILRCVPISNHLYFYWYRQILGQKVEFLVSFYNNEISEKSEIFDDQFSVERPDGSNFTLKIRSTKLEDSAMYFCASRTRDSLANVLTFGAGSRLTVL.